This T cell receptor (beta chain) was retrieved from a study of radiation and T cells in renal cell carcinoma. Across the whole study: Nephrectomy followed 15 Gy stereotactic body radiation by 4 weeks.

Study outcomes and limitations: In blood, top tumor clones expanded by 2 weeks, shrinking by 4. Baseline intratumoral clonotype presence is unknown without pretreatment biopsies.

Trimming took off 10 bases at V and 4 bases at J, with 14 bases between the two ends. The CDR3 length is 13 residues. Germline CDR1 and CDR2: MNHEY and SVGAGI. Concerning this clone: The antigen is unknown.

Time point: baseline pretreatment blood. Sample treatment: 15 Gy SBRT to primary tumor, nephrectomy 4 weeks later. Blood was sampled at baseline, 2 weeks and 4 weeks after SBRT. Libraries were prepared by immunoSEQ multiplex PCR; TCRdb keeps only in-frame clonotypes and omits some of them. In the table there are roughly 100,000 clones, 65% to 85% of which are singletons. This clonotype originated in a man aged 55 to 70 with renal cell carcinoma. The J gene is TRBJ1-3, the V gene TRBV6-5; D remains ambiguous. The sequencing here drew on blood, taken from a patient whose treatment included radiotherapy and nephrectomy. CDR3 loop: CATTGQLGNTIYF. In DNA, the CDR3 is TGTGCCACTACCGGCCAGTTGGGAAACACCATATATTTT.